Presented here are 15 T cell receptor beta chains from one specimen sequenced in a study of T cells in Graves' hyperthyroidism and ophthalmopathy. RNA transcripts gave rise to amplified TCR beta CDR3 regions. When the TCR CDR3 underwent first-round RT-PCR, the HTBI primer set was used. TCRdb used MiXCR to reprocess the multiplex PCR reads, holding one entry per CDR3 protein. Of around 520,000 distinct CDR3 sequences in the sample, approximately 15% were seen once. Sequenced material: blood. The receptors derive from a woman between 18 and 29 years old with Graves' hyperthyroidism.

This clonotype was picked up many times. The chain joins TRBV6-1 to TRBJ1-5, with 8 bases fitting TRBD1. CDR3 length equals 15 residues. Germline values: CDR1 MNHNS, CDR2 SASEGT. With 11 bases clipped from V and 0 bases from J, the junction kept 9 bases outside the gene matches. The chain's CDR3 is CACMGQDHSNQPQHF. CDR3 DNA: TGTGCCTGTATGGGACAGGACCATAGCAATCAGCCCCAGCATTTT.

Concerning this clonotype: Germline and junction disagree at one end, which may indicate a read error. The chain carries TRBV19 and TRBJ1-2; 8 bases agree with TRBD1. The CDR3 runs to 16 residues. CDR1 and CDR2 from the germline V gene are LNHDA and SQIVND (reference sequence). The CDR3 is CASTTRTGSFNYDYTF. CDR3 DNA sequence: TGTGCCAGTACCACGAGGACAGGGAGTTTCAACTATGACTACACCTTC.

This clonotype was observed at least ten times. DNA for the CDR3: TGTGCCAGCTGTGTTGGGTCAGGGAGGCCCTATGGCTACACCTTC. This gives the protein CASCVGSGRPYGYTF. This sequence joins TRBV6-1 and TRBJ1-2; TRBD1 might be the D (5 bases). V was pared by 8 bases and J by 4 bases, with 20 bases between. Germline V gene data show CDR1 as MNHNS and CDR2 as SASEGT. This CDR3 contains 15 residues.

This clonotype was detected many times. This chain connects TRBV6-2 or TRBV6-3 to TRBJ2-7; no clear D gene. Deletions cut 7 bases from V and 0 bases from J, with 7 bases between. CDR1 is MNHEY and CDR2 is SVGEGT in the germline V gene. The CDR3 spans 12 residues. The CDR3 region has the DNA TGTGCCAGCACCGACTCCTCCTACGAGCAGTACTTC. Residues: CASTDSSYEQYF.

In its sample, this clonotype was seen many times. V gene TRBV19 combines with J gene TRBJ2-2; TRBD2 agrees at 7 bases. J gave up 4 bases and V 1 base, and 3 bases lay outside the gene matches. The CDR3 spans 15 residues. In germline, CDR1 is LNHDA, CDR2 SQIVND (reference sequence). CDR3 sequence reads: CASSIGLAVTGELFF. CDR3 DNA sequence: TGTGCCAGTAGTATAGGACTAGCCGTCACCGGGGAGCTGTTTTTT.

This clonotype appeared many times. This chain uses TRBV6-1 with TRBJ2-7, with TRBD2 identical over 9 bases. V lost 5 bases and J lost 5; bases outside the gene matches: 4. Germline CDR1 and CDR2: MNHNS and SASEGT. The CDR3 is 13 residues long. Written as DNA, the CDR3 is TGTGCCAGCAGTCGCTCTAGCGGGAACGAGCAGTACGTC. It yields the protein CASSRSSGNEQYV.

This rearrangement joins TRBV19 to TRBJ1-1; D might be TRBD1 (6 bases). Germline CDR1 LNHDA, CDR2 SQIVND (reference sequence). Trimming took off 7 bases at V and 3 bases at J, with 15 bases between the two ends. This CDR3 is built from 14 residues. In nucleotides, the CDR3 is TGTGCCAGTACCTTCCTACAGGGTTACACTGAAGCTTTCTTT. Its translation is CASTFLQGYTEAFF.

J is TRBJ2-7 and V is TRBV11-2, with 8 bases lining up with TRBD1. This CDR3 contains 15 residues. Trimming took 6 bases from V and 2 from J; bases not matched to a gene: 9. Germline-derived CDR1 and CDR2 are SGHAT and FQNNGV. CDR3 DNA sequence: TGTGCCAGCAGTCGAGGACAGGGTGAGACCTACGAGCAGTACTTC. Its protein is CASSRGQGETYEQYF. Full variable domain (rest looked up from reference TRBV11-2 and TRBJ2-7): EAGVAQSPRYKIIEKRQSVAFWCNPISGHATLYWYQQILGQGPKLLIQFQNNGVVDDSQLPKDRFSAERLKGVDSTLKIQPAKLEDSAVYLCASSRGQGETYEQYFGPGTRLTVT.

Of note for this clonotype: A clone one base away is much larger, so this may be a read error. The V gene is TRBV10-3, the J gene TRBJ2-3, with D perhaps being TRBD1 or TRBD2 (5 bases each). CDR3 size: 14 residues. Germline CDR1 and CDR2: ENHRY and SYGVKD. The CDR3 DNA follows: TGTGCCATCAGATATGAGGGGATCACAGATGCGCAGTATTTT. Encoded protein: CAIRYEGITDAQYF.

The sample holds a few counts of this clonotype. Here the CDR3 DNA reads TGTGCCTGGAGTGCCACAGGGTATGAAAGTCAGCCCCAGCATTTT. Encoded protein: CAWSATGYESQPQHF. V and J are TRBV30 and TRBJ1-5; the D gene is possibly TRBD1 (6 bases). V was clipped by 1 base and J by 6 bases, with 16 bases between them. CDR3 length: 15 residues. From germline, CDR1 is GTSNPN and CDR2 SVGIG (reference sequence).

V and J are TRBV12-3 or TRBV12-4 and TRBJ1-1; D remains unclear. Trimming cost V 4 bases and J 1 base, with 10 bases left between them. This CDR3 contains 14 residues. This CDR3 is CASSSITANTEAFF. The CDR3 nucleotides are TGTGCCAGCAGTTCCATTACAGCGAACACTGAAGCTTTCTTT.

This clonotype was seen at least ten times. V and J are TRBV18 and TRBJ2-5, with no clear D. The V and J ends lost 2 bases and 5 bases respectively, with 3 bases between them. CDR3 length: 11 residues. Germline assignment: CDR1 KGHSH and CDR2 LQKENI. CDR3 sequence reads: CASSPSETQYF. CDR3 sequence (DNA): TGTGCCAGCTCACCAAGCGAGACCCAGTACTTC.

The J gene is TRBJ1-1, the V gene TRBV6-1; D is undetermined. The CDR3 spans 14 residues. V lost 0 bases and J 8 bases, leaving 13 bases between the germline ends. Looked up from germline, CDR1 is MNHNS and CDR2 is SASEGT. CDR3 region: CASSEATDGREAFF. CDR3 DNA sequence: TGTGCCAGCAGTGAAGCTACGGACGGACGCGAAGCTTTCTTT.

The chain employs TRBV19 and TRBJ2-3; a weak D match, TRBD2 (6 bases). Germline V CDR1 and CDR2: LNHDA, SQIVND (reference sequence). There are 17 residues in the CDR3. V was trimmed by 4 bases and J by 3 bases, leaving 20 bases between them. CDR3: CASSKRAGALLTDTQYF. The CDR3 region has the DNA TGTGCCAGTAGTAAGCGGGCAGGAGCTTTGCTTACAGATACGCAGTATTTT.

This chain uses TRBV20-1 with TRBJ2-4; D is unclear. Germline V gene lookup returns CDR1 DFQATT and CDR2 SNEGSKA (reference sequence). The CDR3 consists of 13 residues. The V gene lost 3 bases and the J gene lost 0 bases, with 6 bases spanning the gap. CDR3 protein: CSASYRAKNIQYF. Here the CDR3 DNA reads TGCAGTGCTAGTTACAGAGCCAAAAACATTCAGTACTTC.